Presented here are 12 T cell receptor beta chains from one specimen sequenced in a study of early T cells in non-severe SARS-CoV-2 infection. TCRdb used MiXCR to reprocess the 5' RACE reads, holding one entry per CDR3 protein. The sample has over 45,000 distinct CDR3 sequences, more than 6.5% seen once. The sequencing here drew on whole blood, taken at baseline. The receptors shown here come from an adult who was a healthcare worker with PCR-confirmed SARS-CoV-2 infection or an uninfected control (not recorded which).

This clonotype has a handful of counts. V and J are TRBV5-1 and TRBJ2-7, with D possibly being TRBD2 (5 bases). CDR1 and CDR2 (germline): SGHRS, YFSETQ. Between the trimmed V and J ends, which lost 0 bases and 11 bases, there was a span of 15 bases. The CDR3 contains 13 residues. CDR3 sequence (DNA): TGCGCCAGCAGCTTGGGGACTGACCTACGAAAGTACTTC. It is translated as CASSLGTDLRKYF.

This clonotype came up many times. The chain uses TRBV3-1 and TRBJ2-5; TRBD1 matches 8 bases. V shed 0 bases and J 6 bases; nucleotides not matched to a gene: 9. Germline CDR1 and CDR2: LGHDT and YNNKEL (reference sequence). The CDR3 covers 16 residues. CDR3: CASSQDRGRARKTQYF. As DNA, the CDR3 is TGTGCCAGCAGCCAAGACAGGGGGCGAGCAAGAAAGACCCAGTACTTC.

This clonotype was recorded a few times. CDR3 protein: CASVRGAQETQYF. The CDR3, as DNA: TGTGCCAGTGTACGGGGGGCCCAAGAGACCCAGTACTTC. The chain is built from TRBV2 and TRBJ2-5; D is perhaps TRBD2 (7 bases). This CDR3 has 13 amino acids. Trimming removed 9 bases from V and 1 base from J, with 12 bases in between. From germline, CDR1 is SNHLY and CDR2 FYNNEI.

V is TRBV5-1 and J is TRBJ2-3; D unclear. The CDR3 has 13 residues. From germline, CDR1 is SGHRS and CDR2 YFSETQ. Trimming stripped 3 bases from V and 0 bases from J, with 5 bases between. CDR3 nucleotides: TGCGCCAGCAGCTCTTCTAGCACAGATACGCAGTATTTT. This codes for CASSSSSTDTQYF.

In this sample, this clonotype turned up a few times. This rearrangement joins TRBV29-1 to TRBJ1-6; TRBD1 matches 7 bases. V was clipped by 7 bases and J by 7 bases; unmatched bases: 10. The CDR3 is 14 residues long. Germline lookup yields CDR1 SQVTM and CDR2 ANQGSEA. The CDR3, as DNA: TGCAGCGCCCGGACAGGCATGAACAATTCACCCCTCCACTTT. Residues: CSARTGMNNSPLHF.

This clonotype was picked up many times. V is TRBV7-2 and J is TRBJ2-7; D may correspond to TRBD1 or TRBD2 (6 bases each). In germline, CDR1 is SGHTA, CDR2 FQGNSA. This CDR3 spans 14 amino acids. V lost 1 base, J lost 3 bases, and 10 bases lay in between. The CDR3 sequence is CASSLVGGGYEQYF. CDR3 sequence (DNA): TGTGCCAGCAGCTTAGTTGGAGGGGGCTACGAGCAGTACTTC.

In its sample, this clonotype was seen many times. This rearrangement joins TRBV6-4 to TRBJ2-5, with TRBD2 matching 7 bases. This CDR3 comprises 16 residues. V shed 4 bases and J 2 bases; nucleotides not matched to a gene: 10. Germline assignment: CDR1 MRHNA and CDR2 SNTAGT. This CDR3 is CASSAQQKRDQETQYF. CDR3 nucleotide sequence: TGTGCCAGCAGTGCCCAACAGAAGCGGGATCAAGAGACCCAGTACTTC.

This clonotype showed up many times. This chain connects TRBV5-1 to TRBJ2-7, with 8 bases matching TRBD1. This CDR3 has 12 residues. The V gene's germline CDR1 is SGHRS and CDR2 YFSETQ. The ends lost 4 bases at V and 4 bases at J; junction bases unmatched: 1. This CDR3 reads CASSGDRYEQYF. The CDR3 DNA reads TGCGCCAGCAGCGGGGACAGGTACGAGCAGTACTTC. Together with reference TRBV5-1 and TRBJ2-7, the CDR3 gives the full variable domain: KAGVTQTPRYLIKTRGQQVTLSCSPISGHRSVSWYQQTPGQGLQFLFEYFSETQRNKGNFPGRFSGRQFSNSRSEMNVSTLELGDSALYLCASSGDRYEQYFGPGTRLTVT.

This clonotype showed up just a few times. The CDR3 loop is CSAKHPTHEQYF. The DNA of the CDR3 is TGCAGTGCTAAACACCCTACCCACGAGCAGTACTTC. The chain carries TRBV20-1 and TRBJ2-7; D gene unclear. Germline V CDR1 and CDR2: DFQATT, SNEGSKA (reference sequence). V was clipped by 4 bases and J by 5 bases, with 12 bases between them. The CDR3 has 12 residues.

The V gene is TRBV18, the J gene TRBJ1-5; 7 nucleotides match TRBD1. Germline V gene lookup returns CDR1 KGHSH and CDR2 LQKENI. The trim removed 5 bases at V and 2 bases at J, leaving 6 bases unmatched. The CDR3 has 15 residues. The CDR3 protein is CASSSGQAGNQPQHF. The CDR3 DNA reads as TGTGCCAGCTCATCCGGACAGGCGGGCAATCAGCCCCAGCATTTT.

This clonotype was seen repeatedly, ten times or more. The V and J genes are TRBV2 and TRBJ2-3; D might be TRBD1 (5 bases). Germline-derived CDR1 and CDR2 are SNHLY and FYNNEI. The V end was cut by 8 bases, the J end by 0 bases, with 15 bases between. The CDR3 consists of 15 residues. The CDR3 sequence is CASQDSIPSTDTQYF. The CDR3 DNA reads as TGTGCCAGCCAAGACAGTATACCTAGCACAGATACGCAGTATTTT.

This clonotype was seen repeatedly, ten times or more. The chain has TRBV7-6 and TRBJ2-1; 10 nucleotides agree with TRBD2. The V gene's germline CDR1 is SGHVS and CDR2 FNYEAQ. V lost 6 bases to trimming and J lost 0 bases; unmatched junction nucleotides: 8. This CDR3 spans 17 amino acids. The CDR3 sequence is CASSPRLAGVSYNEQFF. The CDR3 nucleotides read TGTGCCAGCAGTCCGAGGCTAGCGGGGGTCTCCTACAATGAGCAGTTCTTC.